These 10 T cell receptor beta chains were sequenced from one sample in a study of blood T cell repertoires in COVID-19. Produced via immunoSEQ multiplex PCR; TCRdb's table is partial and in-frame only. This sample has 200,000 to 300,000 clones; 87% occur once, and the top ten carry about 1.6%. Material for sequencing was peripheral blood. The source is a woman aged 40 to 55 who had recovered from COVID-19.

Only one count was recorded for this clone. The chain uses TRBV13 and TRBJ2-7; D is uncertain. Looked up from germline, CDR1 is PRHDT and CDR2 is FYEKMQ (reference sequence). The CDR3 consists of 11 residues. The V end was cut by 5 bases, the J end by 3 bases, with 5 bases between. CDR3 protein: CASSLLYEQYF. The CDR3 nucleotides are TGTGCCAGCAGCCTTCTCTACGAGCAGTACTTC.

V and J are TRBV7-3 and TRBJ1-2; D gene uncertain. V was trimmed by 5 bases and J by 7 bases, leaving 17 bases between them. This CDR3 comprises 14 residues. Germline CDR1 is SGHTA and CDR2 is FQGTGA. CDR3 nucleotide sequence: TGTGCCAGCAGCCCATCACCTCGAACTGGTGGCTACACCTTC. It yields the protein CASSPSPRTGGYTF.

The V gene is TRBV27, the J gene TRBJ1-1, with 8 positions matching TRBD1. CDR1 MNHEY and CDR2 SMNVEV come from the germline V gene (reference sequence). CDR3 length equals 14 residues. Trimming removed 3 bases from V and 6 bases from J; junction bases left unmatched: 6. DNA for the CDR3: TGTGCCAGCAGTTTTCAGGGGGCCACCCCTGAAGCTTTCTTT. The encoded protein is CASSFQGATPEAFF.

To note about this clone: The sample carries other DNA sequences with the same CDR3. DNA for the CDR3: TGTGCCAGCACGGGCGGGTACGAGCAGTACTTC. This translates into CASTGGYEQYF. The rearrangement joins TRBV6-5 to TRBJ2-7; maybe TRBD2 (5 bases). Trimming removed 7 bases from V and 4 bases from J, with 8 bases in between. CDR1 is MNHEY, CDR2 SVGAGI, per germline. This CDR3 region has 11 residues.

This sequence joins TRBV11-3 and TRBJ2-2, with D maybe TRBD2 (5 bases). The CDR3 contains 16 residues. Germline V lookup: CDR1 SGHNT, CDR2 YENEEA. Trimming shortened V by 0 bases and J by 2 bases, and 10 bases separated the two germline ends. Here the CDR3 DNA reads TGTGCCAGCAGCTTAGAGACCGGGATTAACACCGGGGAGCTGTTTTTT. It encodes CASSLETGINTGELFF.

The genes are TRBV7-2 and TRBJ2-5; D is perhaps TRBD1 (5 bases). This CDR3 is built from 14 residues. The V end lost 5 bases, the J end lost 4 bases, and 14 bases lay between the germline ends. Germline assignment: CDR1 SGHTA and CDR2 FQGNSA. The CDR3: CASSRPGNRETQYF. The CDR3 region has the DNA TGTGCCAGCAGCCGGCCAGGGAATAGAGAGACCCAGTACTTC.

The chain couples TRBV9 to TRBJ1-1; TRBD1 matches at 8 bases. Losses at the gene ends were 0 bases for V and 0 bases for J; bases not matched to a gene: 4. This CDR3 has 16 amino acids. Germline V gene lookup returns CDR1 SGDLS and CDR2 YYNGEE. The CDR3 reads CASSVGQGLMNTEAFF. CDR3 DNA: TGTGCCAGCAGCGTAGGACAGGGGCTCATGAACACTGAAGCTTTCTTT.

This chain links TRBV7-8 with TRBJ1-1; TRBD1 might be the D (5 bases). V was trimmed by 7 bases and J by 4 bases, leaving 13 bases between them. The CDR3 loop spans 13 amino acids. Germline V lookup: CDR1 SGHVS, CDR2 FQNEAQ. CDR3 sequence reads: CASTTRGGTEAFF. The CDR3, as DNA: TGTGCCAGCACCACACGGGGGGGCACTGAAGCTTTCTTT.

The genes are TRBV9 and TRBJ1-6; D is possibly TRBD1 (5 bases). Trimming left V 0 bases short and J 6 bases short, with 7 bases between. The CDR3 contains 14 residues. CDR1 and CDR2 from the germline V gene are SGDLS and YYNGEE. This chain's CDR3 is CASSVVGVNSPLHF. The CDR3 region has the DNA TGTGCCAGCAGCGTAGTAGGGGTTAATTCACCCCTCCACTTT.

This clone was counted a single time. The rearrangement uses TRBV19 and TRBJ1-1, with TRBD1 matching over 7 bases. V lost 1 base to trimming and J lost 5 bases; unmatched junction nucleotides: 7. This CDR3 has 15 residues. CDR1 and CDR2 (germline): LNHDA, SQIVND (reference sequence). CDR3 DNA sequence: TGTGCCAGTAGTATAGGGCAGACAGGGATTACTGAAGCTTTCTTT. Its protein product is CASSIGQTGITEAFF.